A selection of T cell receptor beta chains follows, all from one sample in a study of blood T cell repertoires in COVID-19. The assay was immunoSEQ multiplex PCR, and TCRdb's table has in-frame clones only and misses some. The repertoire has about 160,000 clones, more than 75% of them found once; the top ten carry approximately 5.4%. The specimen was peripheral blood. The receptors originated from a woman between 50 and 59 years old with COVID-19, enrolled during active disease. Both conserved end residues are part of each CDR3. Each record gives: J gene, D gene, clone size, V gene, CDR3 DNA, CDR3 protein. A D gene is named only where the DNA matches it firmly. For some rows the clone size is stated as once, few or many, or as a class when expanded; others skip it.

TRBJ2-1 | TRBD1 | NA | TRBV3-1/TRBV3-2 | TGTGCCAGCAGCCTGGGACAGGGACAGTTCTTC | CASSLGQGQFF
TRBJ1-2 | NA | NA | TRBV6-6 | TGTGCCAGCAGCCCCGAGGGGGAGGGGATAGATGGCTACACCTTC | CASSPEGEGIDGYTF
TRBJ2-7 | TRBD1 | NA | TRBV11-2 | TGTGCCAGCAGCTTAGTATCTGGGACAGCGGTTTATGAGCAGTACTTC | CASSLVSGTAVYEQYF
TRBJ2-5 | NA | NA | TRBV5-5 | TGTGCCAGCAGCTTGGCTTGGGCAGGGTCTACGTTCCAAGAGACCCAGTACTTC | CASSLAWAGSTFQETQYF
TRBJ1-5 | NA | NA | TRBV5-1 | TGCGCCAGCAGCTTGTCAGGGATGGATCAGCCCCAGCATTTT | CASSLSGMDQPQHF
TRBJ2-5 | NA | NA | TRBV4-2 | TGTGCCAGCAGCCAAGACAGGGAGACCCAGTACTTC | CASSQDRETQYF
TRBJ2-2 | NA | NA | TRBV5-1 | TGCGCCAGCAGCGGATACAGGGGACTCGCCGGGGAGCTGTTTTTT | CASSGYRGLAGELFF
TRBJ1-4 | TRBD1 | once | TRBV7-9 | TGTGCCAGCAGAATCGACAGGGCCACAACTAATGAAAAACTGTTTTTT | CASRIDRATTNEKLFF
TRBJ2-2 | TRBD1 | NA | TRBV6-5 | TGTGCCAGCAGGCTGGGACAGGGTACCACCGGGGAGCTGTTTTTT | CASRLGQGTTGELFF
TRBJ1-6 | TRBD1 | NA | TRBV5-1 | TGCGCCAGCAGCCAGGGACAGGTTAATTCACCCCTCCACTTT | CASSQGQVNSPLHF
TRBJ2-7 | NA | NA | TRBV30 | TGTGCCTGGAGTGACGGGCCGCGGGCGAAGTACTTC | CAWSDGPRAKYF
TRBJ2-5 | TRBD1 | once | TRBV28 | TGTGCCAGCAGTTTAGGCTGGGACAGGGTAGGCGAGACCCAGTACTTC | CASSLGWDRVGETQYF
TRBJ2-5 | TRBD1 | NA | TRBV5-6 | TGTGCCAGCAGCTTAGGAGACAGGGGCCGGGAGACCCAGTACTTC | CASSLGDRGRETQYF
TRBJ1-1 | NA | NA | TRBV2 | TGTGCCAGCAGAGGTCAGGGCGGAACTGAAGCTTTCTTT | CASRGQGGTEAFF
TRBJ1-6 | NA | NA | TRBV15 | TGTGCCACCAGCAGAGATCTTCAGGGAGGCTCACCCCTCCACTTT | CATSRDLQGGSPLHF
TRBJ2-2 | NA | NA | TRBV4-2 | TGTGCCAGCAGCCGGGACAACTCCAACACCGGGGAGCTGTTTTTT | CASSRDNSNTGELFF
TRBJ2-1 | TRBD2 | NA | TRBV20-1 | TGCAGTGCTAGTGGGGGGGTCGGCGGCTCCTCCTACAATGAGCAGTTCTTC | CSASGGVGGSSYNEQFF
TRBJ2-3 | TRBD2 | NA | TRBV7-3 | TGTGCCAGCAGCCGGACTAGCGGGGGTCCACCTTCCACAGATACGCAGTATTTT | CASSRTSGGPPSTDTQYF
TRBJ2-1 | TRBD2 | few | TRBV2 | TGTGCCAGCAGATTACGGGGGGACAATGAGCAGTTCTTC | CASRLRGDNEQFF
TRBJ2-1 | NA | NA | TRBV19 | TGTGCCAGTAGTATACGACAGGTTCTCAATGAGCAGTTCTTC | CASSIRQVLNEQFF
TRBJ1-2 | NA | NA | TRBV3-1/TRBV3-2 | TGTGCCAGCAGCCAAGATTCCGTTACAGGGAGTATTGGCTACACCTTC | CASSQDSVTGSIGYTF
TRBJ1-3 | NA | NA | TRBV9 | TGTGCCAGCAGCTACCAAGGGAGTTCCCACATATATTTT | CASSYQGSSHIYF
TRBJ1-6 | NA | NA | TRBV3-1/TRBV3-2 | TGTGCCAGCAGCCAAACCGACAGCTATAATTCACCCCTCCACTTT | CASSQTDSYNSPLHF
TRBJ2-2 | NA | NA | TRBV18 | TGTGCCAGCTCACTTACGATAAGGGGCACCGGGGAGCTGTTTTTT | CASSLTIRGTGELFF
TRBJ2-5 | TRBD2 | NA | TRBV4-2 | TGTGCCAGCAGCCAAGATAGCGGGGGGGGAGGAACCCAGTACTTC | CASSQDSGGGGTQYF
TRBJ2-3 | TRBD2 | once | TRBV14 | TGTGCCAGCAGTTTCACGGGGGGAACAGATACGCAGTATTTT | CASSFTGGTDTQYF
TRBJ2-2 | TRBD1 | NA | TRBV9 | TGTGCCAGCAGCATTAGACAGGGTGCGAACACCGGGGAGCTGTTTTTT | CASSIRQGANTGELFF
TRBJ1-2 | NA | NA | TRBV7-9 | TGTGCCAGCAGTCGTTCGGGCCCGACAGGCGCGGCCTATGGCTACACCTTC | CASSRSGPTGAAYGYTF
TRBJ2-1 | TRBD2 | NA | TRBV11-2 | TGTGCCAGCAGCTTGGGAGCGGGGGGGAACAATGAGCAGTTCTTC | CASSLGAGGNNEQFF
TRBJ2-4 | NA | NA | TRBV19 | TGTGCCAGTAGTACCCCCCTAGTTCAGTACTTC | CASSTPLVQYF
TRBJ1-6 | NA | NA | TRBV11-3 | TGTGCCAGCAGCCCACTCGGAGGGGATGGCTATAATTCACCCCTCCACTTT | CASSPLGGDGYNSPLHF
TRBJ2-3 | TRBD1 | NA | TRBV18 | TGTGCCAGCTCACCCCAGGGGGCGGGCACAGATACGCAGTATTTT | CASSPQGAGTDTQYF
TRBJ2-4 | NA | NA | TRBV12-3/TRBV12-4 | TGTGCCAGCAGTTTCGGGTTAGGGGGCATTCAGTACTTC | CASSFGLGGIQYF
TRBJ2-7 | TRBD2 | few | TRBV5-4 | TGTGCCAGCAGCATGGGACTAGCGGGGGGGCAAGAGCAGTACTTC | CASSMGLAGGQEQYF
TRBJ2-7 | TRBD1 | NA | TRBV18 | TGTGCCAGCTCACCGGACAGGTACGAGCAGTACTTC | CASSPDRYEQYF
TRBJ1-5 | NA | once | TRBV30 | TGTGCCTGGAGTACTATCGGGCAGCCCCAGCATTTT | CAWSTIGQPQHF
TRBJ1-1 | NA | NA | TRBV6-5 | TGTGCCAGCAGTTCTCCTACGGGGAACACTGAAGCTTTCTTT | CASSSPTGNTEAFF
TRBJ1-4 | TRBD1 | NA | TRBV5-6 | TGTGCCAGCAGCGCGCCGGGACAGAAAAAACTGTTTTTT | CASSAPGQKKLFF
TRBJ2-1 | TRBD2 | NA | TRBV28 | TGTGCCAGCAGCTCCCCTAGCGGCAGCTCCTACAATGAGCAGTTCTTC | CASSSPSGSSYNEQFF
TRBJ2-7 | NA | few | TRBV4-3 | TGCGCCAGCAGCCAAGATAGGGGTAGCTCCTACGAGCAGTACTTC | CASSQDRGSSYEQYF
TRBJ2-1 | TRBD2 | NA | TRBV2 | TGTGCCAGCAAAGGACTAGCGGGGGGGAATGAGCAGTTCTTC | CASKGLAGGNEQFF
TRBJ2-7 | NA | NA | TRBV10-2 | TGCGCCAGCAGTGAGCCCCGGAGCGAGCAGTACTTC | CASSEPRSEQYF
TRBJ1-2 | NA | NA | TRBV7-2 | TGTGCCAGCAGCTTAGGAGCTAACTATGGCTACACCTTC | CASSLGANYGYTF
TRBJ2-2 | NA | NA | TRBV18 | TGTGCCAGCTCGGCACCGAACCGGGACACCGGGGAGCTGTTTTTT | CASSAPNRDTGELFF
TRBJ2-7 | TRBD2 | NA | TRBV2 | TGTGCCAGCAAGTGGGCTAGCGGGTACTACGAGCAGTACTTC | CASKWASGYYEQYF
TRBJ2-1 | TRBD1 | NA | TRBV19 | TGTGCCAGTAGTCCTCGAATCGGACAGGGTGACAATGAGCAGTTCTTC | CASSPRIGQGDNEQFF
TRBJ2-1 | NA | once | TRBV5-5 | TGTGCCAGCAGCTCATGGGCAGGGGCGATCAATGAGCAGTTCTTC | CASSSWAGAINEQFF
TRBJ2-2 | TRBD1 | NA | TRBV5-1 | TGCGCCAGCAGCACCCGGGACAGTAACACCGGGGAGCTGTTTTTT | CASSTRDSNTGELFF
TRBJ2-7 | NA | NA | TRBV10-3 | TGTGCCATCAGTTCGGGGTCGTCCTACGAGCAGTACTTC | CAISSGSSYEQYF
TRBJ1-6 | TRBD1 | NA | TRBV2 | TGTGCCAGCAGTGAACGCGGACAGGGCTCATCACCCCTCCACTTT | CASSERGQGSSPLHF
TRBJ2-5 | TRBD2 | NA | TRBV11-2 | TGTGCCAGCAGCTTTTCCGGCGGGGGAAACCAAGAGACCCAGTACTTC | CASSFSGGGNQETQYF
TRBJ1-2 | NA | NA | TRBV2 | TGTGCCAGCAGTGAGGCGCGACAGGCGGAAGGCTACACCTTC | CASSEARQAEGYTF